The rows below give T cell receptor beta chains drawn from one sample of a study of blood T cell repertoires in COVID-19. Using immunoSEQ multiplex PCR, the repertoire was profiled, and TCRdb retains in-frame clones only, with some absent. The sample has about 170,000 clones; over 60% are singletons. Sequencing was carried out using peripheral blood. Receptors were obtained from a man between 60 and 75 years old with acute or convalescent COVID-19. Both conserved end residues are part of each CDR3. D genes are given only for firm matches. Rows may omit the clone size; those that give it use once, few, many or a size class.

11	NA	TRBJ2-7	NA	TRBV2	CASRGAYEQYF	TGTGCCTCCCGGGGAGCCTACGAGCAGTACTTC
15	TRBD2	TRBJ2-7	once	TRBV9	CASSGTSGSSYEQYF	TGTGCCAGCAGCGGGACTAGCGGGAGCTCCTACGAGCAGTACTTC
14	NA	TRBJ2-2	NA	TRBV4-1	CASSPKRDTGELFF	TGCGCCAGCAGCCCAAAGAGGGACACCGGGGAGCTGTTTTTT
13	NA	TRBJ2-1	NA	TRBV7-3	CASSLHLGNEQFF	TGTGCCAGCAGCTTACACCTCGGGAATGAGCAGTTCTTC
14	TRBD1	TRBJ2-7	NA	TRBV10-2	CASRSGTGEGEQYF	TGCGCCAGCAGGTCCGGGACAGGGGAGGGCGAGCAGTACTTC
16	NA	TRBJ2-5	NA	TRBV7-9	CASSRWRGPQQETQYF	TGTGCCAGCAGCCGGTGGCGGGGGCCCCAACAAGAGACCCAGTACTTC
13	NA	TRBJ1-1	NA	TRBV19	CASMARRVSEAFF	TGTGCCAGTATGGCCAGGCGGGTTTCTGAAGCTTTCTTT
15	TRBD1	TRBJ1-2	many	TRBV11-2	CASSPLTGIGYGYTF	TGTGCCAGCAGCCCACTGACAGGGATAGGCTATGGCTACACCTTC
12	NA	TRBJ1-1	once	TRBV10-1	CASSASNTEAFF	TGCGCCAGCAGTGCCTCGAACACTGAAGCTTTCTTT
15	NA	TRBJ2-6	NA	TRBV11-2	CASSLAGGGANVLTF	TGTGCCAGCAGCTTAGCTGGAGGTGGGGCCAACGTCCTGACTTTC
15	TRBD1	TRBJ2-1	NA	TRBV19	CASSRTGYSYNEQFF	TGTGCCAGTAGTAGGACAGGCTACTCCTACAATGAGCAGTTCTTC
15	TRBD1	TRBJ1-2	NA	TRBV6-5	CASSYATGPRYGYTF	TGTGCCAGCAGTTACGCGACAGGGCCCCGCTATGGCTACACCTTC
17	NA	TRBJ1-2	NA	TRBV19	CASSIDFTVQGNYGYTF	TGTGCCAGTAGTATAGATTTTACTGTACAGGGAAACTATGGCTACACCTTC
15	TRBD1	TRBJ2-1	few	TRBV9	CASSGQGTSYNEQFF	TGTGCCAGCAGCGGACAGGGGACCTCCTACAATGAGCAGTTCTTC
17	TRBD2	TRBJ2-1	NA	TRBV5-1	CASSLGGTSGGSDEQFF	TGCGCCAGCAGCTTGGGTGGGACTAGCGGGGGGAGCGATGAGCAGTTCTTC
15	NA	TRBJ1-1	NA	TRBV3-1/TRBV3-2	CASSQGLTSNTEAFF	TGTGCCAGCAGCCAAGGCCTGACATCGAACACTGAAGCTTTCTTT
16	NA	TRBJ2-1	NA	TRBV15	CATSRDRGTAYNEQFF	TGTGCCACCAGCAGAGACCGCGGGACGGCTTACAATGAGCAGTTCTTC
15	NA	TRBJ1-6	NA	TRBV30	CAWSIAGGGGAPLHF	TGTGCCTGGAGTATTGCGGGGGGCGGGGGGGCACCCCTCCACTTT
13	NA	TRBJ2-1	NA	TRBV28	CASSLSGVYEQFF	TGTGCCAGCAGTTTATCGGGGGTCTATGAGCAGTTCTTC
12	NA	TRBJ1-1	NA	TRBV11-1	CASSRENTEAFF	TGTGCCAGCAGCCGGGAGAACACTGAAGCTTTCTTT
12	NA	TRBJ2-2	NA	TRBV29-1	CSVVGGTGELFF	TGCAGCGTTGTTGGAGGGACCGGGGAGCTGTTTTTT
15	TRBD2	TRBJ2-3	once	TRBV7-3	CASSSGLASTDTQYF	TGTGCCAGCAGCTCCGGACTAGCCAGCACAGATACGCAGTATTTT
15	NA	TRBJ2-3	few	TRBV11-2	CASSSTPDFTDTQYF	TGTGCCAGCAGCTCTACTCCGGACTTCACAGATACGCAGTATTTT
13	TRBD1	TRBJ2-7	NA	TRBV2	CASNRGLAYEQYF	TGTGCCAGCAACAGGGGCCTCGCCTACGAGCAGTACTTC
15	TRBD1	TRBJ2-7	NA	TRBV20-1	CSASPSWTGRNEQYF	TGCAGTGCTAGTCCGTCCTGGACAGGGAGGAACGAGCAGTACTTC
19	NA	TRBJ1-5	NA	TRBV30	CAWSVRGKGGDYSNQPQHF	TGTGCCTGGAGTGTACGGGGGAAAGGGGGGGATTATAGCAATCAGCCCCAGCATTTT
14	NA	TRBJ2-7	NA	TRBV5-1	CASSLSQGGYEQYF	TGCGCCAGCAGCTTGAGCCAGGGTGGATACGAGCAGTACTTC
15	TRBD2	TRBJ2-1	NA	TRBV11-1	CASSPGLAGDNEQFF	TGTGCCAGCAGTCCTGGACTAGCGGGGGACAATGAGCAGTTCTTC
16	NA	TRBJ2-2	NA	TRBV28	CASSPAGAINTGELFF	TGTGCCAGCAGTCCCGCCGGAGCGATAAACACCGGGGAGCTGTTTTTT
14	TRBD1	TRBJ2-7	few	TRBV9	CASSVGDRGYEQYF	TGTGCCAGCAGCGTAGGGGACAGGGGTTACGAGCAGTACTTC
13	NA	TRBJ1-1	NA	TRBV12-3/TRBV12-4	CASSPILNTEAFF	TGTGCCAGCAGTCCTATCTTGAACACTGAAGCTTTCTTT
14	TRBD2	TRBJ2-3	NA	TRBV28	CASSFAAGGDTQYF	TGTGCCAGCAGTTTTGCAGCGGGGGGAGATACGCAGTATTTT
15	NA	TRBJ2-2	NA	TRBV28	CASSSAGVGPGELFF	TGTGCCAGCAGTTCTGCAGGGGTAGGGCCCGGGGAGCTGTTTTTT
13	TRBD1	TRBJ1-2	NA	TRBV6-6	CASRGQGYYGYTF	TGTGCCAGCAGGGGACAGGGCTACTATGGCTACACCTTC
13	NA	TRBJ1-1	NA	TRBV27	CASGLQMNTEAFF	TGTGCCAGCGGATTACAGATGAACACTGAAGCTTTCTTT
12	NA	TRBJ2-2	NA	TRBV4-1	CASSHPFGELFF	TGCGCCAGCAGCCACCCCTTCGGGGAGCTGTTTTTT
13	NA	TRBJ2-5	once	TRBV30	CAWSAGKQETQYF	TGTGCCTGGAGTGCCGGGAAACAAGAGACCCAGTACTTC
15	TRBD1	TRBJ2-3	once	TRBV4-2	CASSQAGQGLGTQYF	TGTGCCAGCAGCCAGGCGGGACAGGGTTTAGGTACGCAGTATTTT
15	TRBD2	TRBJ2-3	NA	TRBV6-2/TRBV6-3	CASSYSGGTGDTQYF	TGTGCCAGCAGTTACAGCGGGGGCACGGGGGATACGCAGTATTTT
15	NA	TRBJ1-1	NA	TRBV19	CASSISEQPNTEAFF	TGTGCCAGTAGTATTTCGGAACAGCCGAACACTGAAGCTTTCTTT
15	NA	TRBJ2-1	many	TRBV27	CASSDAPFSGNEQFF	TGTGCCAGCAGTGATGCCCCCTTTTCGGGCAATGAGCAGTTCTTC
15	TRBD1	TRBJ2-3	NA	TRBV27	CASRRTGWGTDTQYF	TGTGCCAGCAGAAGGACAGGGTGGGGCACAGATACGCAGTATTTT
14	NA	TRBJ1-2	NA	TRBV28	CASSHYFLGYGYTF	TGTGCCAGCAGTCATTACTTTCTCGGGTATGGCTACACCTTC
14	TRBD1	TRBJ2-1	NA	TRBV11-2	CASDSGQGRNEQFF	TGTGCCAGCGATTCAGGACAGGGCCGCAATGAGCAGTTCTTC
16	TRBD1	TRBJ2-7	once	TRBV7-2	CASSLDGTGVPYEQYF	TGTGCCAGCAGCCTCGATGGGACAGGGGTCCCCTACGAGCAGTACTTC